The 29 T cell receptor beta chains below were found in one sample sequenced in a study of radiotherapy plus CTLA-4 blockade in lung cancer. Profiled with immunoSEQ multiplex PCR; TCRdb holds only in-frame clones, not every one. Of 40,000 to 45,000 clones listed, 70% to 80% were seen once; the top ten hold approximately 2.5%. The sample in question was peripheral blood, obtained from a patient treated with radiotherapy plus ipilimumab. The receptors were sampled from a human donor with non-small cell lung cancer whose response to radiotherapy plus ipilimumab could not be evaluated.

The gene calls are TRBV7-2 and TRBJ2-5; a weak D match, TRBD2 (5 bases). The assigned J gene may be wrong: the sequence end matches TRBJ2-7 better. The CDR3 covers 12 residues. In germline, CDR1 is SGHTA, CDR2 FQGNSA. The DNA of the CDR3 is TGTGCCAGCGCCCCAGGAGCGGACGAGCAGTACTTC. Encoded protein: CASAPGADEQYF.

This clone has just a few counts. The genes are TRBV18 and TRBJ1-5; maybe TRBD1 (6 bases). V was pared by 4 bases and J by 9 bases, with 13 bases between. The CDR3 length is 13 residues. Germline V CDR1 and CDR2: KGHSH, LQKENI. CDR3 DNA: TGTGCCAGCTCACAGGGGGTTGAGGGGCCCCAGCATTTT. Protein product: CASSQGVEGPQHF.

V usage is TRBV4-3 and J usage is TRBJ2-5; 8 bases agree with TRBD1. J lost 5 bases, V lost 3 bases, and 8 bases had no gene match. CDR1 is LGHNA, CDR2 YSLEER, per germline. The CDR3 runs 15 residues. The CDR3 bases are TGCGCCAGCAGCCACGGGACAGGAAAAGACGAGACCCAGTACTTC. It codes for CASSHGTGKDETQYF.

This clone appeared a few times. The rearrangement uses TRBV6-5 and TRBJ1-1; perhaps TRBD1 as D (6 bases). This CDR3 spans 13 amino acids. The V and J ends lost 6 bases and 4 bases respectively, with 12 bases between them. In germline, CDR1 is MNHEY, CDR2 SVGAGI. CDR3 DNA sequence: TGTGCCAGCAGCCAGGGGCTGAGCACTGAAGCTTTCTTT. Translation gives CASSQGLSTEAFF.

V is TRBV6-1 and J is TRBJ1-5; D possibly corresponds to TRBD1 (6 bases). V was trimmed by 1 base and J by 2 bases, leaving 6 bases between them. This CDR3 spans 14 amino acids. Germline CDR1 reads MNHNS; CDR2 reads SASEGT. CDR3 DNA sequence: TGTGCCAGCAGTGAAGGACAGGGCAATCAGCCCCAGCATTTT. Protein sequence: CASSEGQGNQPQHF.

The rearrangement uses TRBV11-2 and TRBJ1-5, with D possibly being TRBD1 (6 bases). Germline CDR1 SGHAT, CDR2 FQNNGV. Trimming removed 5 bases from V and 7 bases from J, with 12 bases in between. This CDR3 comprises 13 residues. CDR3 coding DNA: TGTGCCAGCAGCCCTGGCGGGGGCCAGCCCCAGCATTTT. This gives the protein CASSPGGGQPQHF.

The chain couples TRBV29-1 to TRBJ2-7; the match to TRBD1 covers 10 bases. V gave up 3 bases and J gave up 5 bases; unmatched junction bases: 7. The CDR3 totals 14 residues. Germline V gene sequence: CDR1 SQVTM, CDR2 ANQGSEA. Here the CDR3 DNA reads TGCAGCGTTGAGGGGACAGGGGACTCAGACGAGCAGTACTTC. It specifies CSVEGTGDSDEQYF.

In DNA form, the CDR3 reads TGTGCCAGCAGCTTATCCGTCTGGGCCAGCGGGAGTAAGTTTGAGCAGTACTTC. Translating it yields CASSLSVWASGSKFEQYF. The V and J genes are TRBV7-3 and TRBJ2-7; 8 bases line up with TRBD2. The CDR3 is 18 residues long. Germline V gene data show CDR1 as SGHTA and CDR2 as FQGTGA. V lost 2 bases and J lost 7; bases outside the gene matches: 19.

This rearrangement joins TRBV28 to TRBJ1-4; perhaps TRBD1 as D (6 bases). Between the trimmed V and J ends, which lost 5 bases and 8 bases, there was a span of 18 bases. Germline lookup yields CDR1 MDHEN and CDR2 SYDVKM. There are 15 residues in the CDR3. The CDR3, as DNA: TGTGCCAGCAGTACCCCACAGGGTAGAGTCGAAAAACTGTTTTTT. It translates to CASSTPQGRVEKLFF.

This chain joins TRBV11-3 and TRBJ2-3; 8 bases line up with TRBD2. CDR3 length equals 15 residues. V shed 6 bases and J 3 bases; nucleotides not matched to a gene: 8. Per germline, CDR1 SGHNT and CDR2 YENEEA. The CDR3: CASRDGLAGTDTQYF. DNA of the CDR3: TGTGCCAGCAGAGACGGACTAGCCGGGACAGATACGCAGTATTTT.

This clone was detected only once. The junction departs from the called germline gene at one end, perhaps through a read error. As DNA, the CDR3 is TGTGCCAGCAGTCGACAGACACTCTATGATTCACCCCTCCACTTT. It yields the protein CASSRQTLYDSPLHF. The chain links TRBV6-5 to TRBJ1-6; possible D gene TRBD1, 5 bases. CDR3 size: 15 residues. Germline V lookup: CDR1 MNHEY, CDR2 SVGAGI.

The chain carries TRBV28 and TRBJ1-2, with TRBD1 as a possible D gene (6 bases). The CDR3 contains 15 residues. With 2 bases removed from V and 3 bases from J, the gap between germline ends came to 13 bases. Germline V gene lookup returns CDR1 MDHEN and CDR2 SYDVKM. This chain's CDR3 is CASSLSRDIYYGYTF. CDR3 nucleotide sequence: TGTGCCAGCAGTTTAAGCCGGGACATATACTATGGCTACACCTTC.

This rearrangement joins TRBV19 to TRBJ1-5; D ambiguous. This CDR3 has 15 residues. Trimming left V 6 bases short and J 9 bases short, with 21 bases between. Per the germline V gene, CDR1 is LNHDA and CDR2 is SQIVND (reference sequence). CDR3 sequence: CASSWRADSLGPQHF. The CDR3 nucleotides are TGTGCCAGTAGCTGGAGGGCGGACTCTCTGGGGCCCCAGCATTTT.

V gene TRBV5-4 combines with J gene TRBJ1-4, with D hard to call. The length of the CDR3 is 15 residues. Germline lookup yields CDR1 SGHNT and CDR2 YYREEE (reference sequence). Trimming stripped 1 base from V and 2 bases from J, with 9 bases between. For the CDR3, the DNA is TGTGCCAGCAGCTTGAGCGGGGATACTAATGAAAAACTGTTTTTT. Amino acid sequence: CASSLSGDTNEKLFF.

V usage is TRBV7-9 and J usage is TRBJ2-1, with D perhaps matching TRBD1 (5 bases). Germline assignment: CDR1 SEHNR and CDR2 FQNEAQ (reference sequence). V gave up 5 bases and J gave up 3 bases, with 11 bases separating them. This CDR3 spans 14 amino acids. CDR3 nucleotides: TGTGCCAGCAGCGCCTGGCAGGGCTACAATGAGCAGTTCTTC. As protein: CASSAWQGYNEQFF.

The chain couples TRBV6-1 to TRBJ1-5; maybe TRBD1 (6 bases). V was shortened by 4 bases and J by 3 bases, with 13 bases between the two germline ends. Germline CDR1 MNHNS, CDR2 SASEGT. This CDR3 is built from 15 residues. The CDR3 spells CASSGGGANNQPQHF. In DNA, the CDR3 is TGTGCCAGCAGTGGTGGGGGGGCTAACAATCAGCCCCAGCATTTT.

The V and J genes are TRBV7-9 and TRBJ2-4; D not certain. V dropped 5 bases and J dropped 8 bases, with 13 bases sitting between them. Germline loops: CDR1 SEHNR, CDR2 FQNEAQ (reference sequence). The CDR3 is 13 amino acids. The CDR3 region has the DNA TGTGCCAGCAGCCGGTCAGGATGGGACATTCAGTACTTC. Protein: CASSRSGWDIQYF.

In nucleotides, the CDR3 is TGTGCCAGCAGCTTCGCGGGGTGGCAGAACTATGGCTACACCTTC. Translating it yields CASSFAGWQNYGYTF. The chain combines TRBV7-2 with TRBJ1-2, with D uncertain. V lost 3 bases, J lost 2 bases, and 13 bases lay in between. This CDR3 spans 15 amino acids. Germline lookup yields CDR1 SGHTA and CDR2 FQGNSA.

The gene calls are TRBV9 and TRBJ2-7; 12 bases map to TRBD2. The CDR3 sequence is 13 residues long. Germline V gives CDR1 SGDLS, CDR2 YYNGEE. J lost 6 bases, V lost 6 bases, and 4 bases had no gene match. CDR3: CASNQLAGGEQYF. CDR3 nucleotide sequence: TGTGCCAGCAACCAACTAGCGGGAGGCGAGCAGTACTTC.

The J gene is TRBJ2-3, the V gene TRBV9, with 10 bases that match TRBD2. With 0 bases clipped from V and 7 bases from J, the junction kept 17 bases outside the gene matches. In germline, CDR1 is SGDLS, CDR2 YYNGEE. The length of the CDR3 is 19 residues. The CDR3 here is CASSVGEYLGLAGVNTQYF. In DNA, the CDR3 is TGTGCCAGCAGCGTAGGAGAATATCTTGGGCTAGCGGGAGTTAATACGCAGTATTTT.

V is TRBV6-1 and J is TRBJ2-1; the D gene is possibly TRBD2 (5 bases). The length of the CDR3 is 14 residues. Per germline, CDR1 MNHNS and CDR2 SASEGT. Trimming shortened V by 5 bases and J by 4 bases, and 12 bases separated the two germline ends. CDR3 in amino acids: CASSPDLGYNEQFF. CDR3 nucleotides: TGTGCCAGCAGTCCGGACTTGGGATACAATGAGCAGTTCTTC.

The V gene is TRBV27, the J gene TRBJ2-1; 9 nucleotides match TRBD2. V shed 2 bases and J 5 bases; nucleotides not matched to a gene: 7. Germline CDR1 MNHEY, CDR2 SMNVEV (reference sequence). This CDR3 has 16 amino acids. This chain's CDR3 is CASSLKAGGRDNEQFF. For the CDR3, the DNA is TGTGCCAGCAGTTTAAAGGCGGGAGGGCGGGACAATGAGCAGTTCTTC.

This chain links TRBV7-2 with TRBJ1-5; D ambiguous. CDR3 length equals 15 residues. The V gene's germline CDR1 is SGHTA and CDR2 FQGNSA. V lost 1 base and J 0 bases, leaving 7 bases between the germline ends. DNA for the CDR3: TGTGCCAGCAGCTTAGTAGTTAGTAGCAATCAGCCCCAGCATTTT. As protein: CASSLVVSSNQPQHF.

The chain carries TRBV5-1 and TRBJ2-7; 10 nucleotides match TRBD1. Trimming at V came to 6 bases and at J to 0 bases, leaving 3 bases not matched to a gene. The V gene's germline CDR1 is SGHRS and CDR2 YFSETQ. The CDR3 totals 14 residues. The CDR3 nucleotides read TGCGCCAGCACCTGGACAGGGGGCTCCTACGAGCAGTACTTC. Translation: CASTWTGGSYEQYF. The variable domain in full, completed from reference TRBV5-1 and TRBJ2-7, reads KAGVTQTPRYLIKTRGQQVTLSCSPISGHRSVSWYQQTPGQGLQFLFEYFSETQRNKGNFPGRFSGRQFSNSRSEMNVSTLELGDSALYLCASTWTGGSYEQYFGPGTRLTVT.

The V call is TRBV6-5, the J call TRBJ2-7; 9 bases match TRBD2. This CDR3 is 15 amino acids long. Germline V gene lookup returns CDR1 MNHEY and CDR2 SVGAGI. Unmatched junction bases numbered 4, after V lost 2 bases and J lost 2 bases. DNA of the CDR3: TGTGCCAGCAGTTACGGAGCGGGAGGAGCCTACGAGCAGTACTTC. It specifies CASSYGAGGAYEQYF.

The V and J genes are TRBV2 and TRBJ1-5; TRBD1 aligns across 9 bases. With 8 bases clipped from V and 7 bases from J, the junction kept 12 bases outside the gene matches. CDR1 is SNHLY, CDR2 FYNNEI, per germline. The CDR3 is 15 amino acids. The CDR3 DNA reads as TGTGCCAGCGGAACCACAGGGGGCCGAGGACAGCCCCAGCATTTT. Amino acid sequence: CASGTTGGRGQPQHF. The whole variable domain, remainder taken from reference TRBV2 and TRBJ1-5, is EPEVTQTPSHQVTQMGQEVILRCVPISNHLYFYWYRQILGQKVEFLVSFYNNEISEKSEIFDDQFSVERPDGSNFTLKIRSTKLEDSAMYFCASGTTGGRGQPQHFGDGTRLSIL.

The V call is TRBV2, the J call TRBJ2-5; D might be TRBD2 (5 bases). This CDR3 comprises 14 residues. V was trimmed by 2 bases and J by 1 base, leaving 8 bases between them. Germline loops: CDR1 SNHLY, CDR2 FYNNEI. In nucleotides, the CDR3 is TGTGCCAGCAGTGAACTGACTACCCAAGAGACCCAGTACTTC. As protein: CASSELTTQETQYF.

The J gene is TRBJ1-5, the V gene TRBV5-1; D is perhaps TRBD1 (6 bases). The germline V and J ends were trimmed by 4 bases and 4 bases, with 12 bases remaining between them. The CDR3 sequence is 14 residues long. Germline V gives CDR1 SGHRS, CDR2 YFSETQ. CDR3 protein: CASSPGTNNQPQHF. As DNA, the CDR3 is TGCGCCAGCAGCCCCGGGACAAATAATCAGCCCCAGCATTTT.

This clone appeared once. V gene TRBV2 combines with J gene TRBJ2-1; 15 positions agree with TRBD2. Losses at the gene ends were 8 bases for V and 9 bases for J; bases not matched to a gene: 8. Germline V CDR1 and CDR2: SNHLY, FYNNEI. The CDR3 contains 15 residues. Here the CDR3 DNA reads TGTGCCAGCGAACGGACTAGCGGGGGGGCCTCTGAGCAGTTCTTC. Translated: CASERTSGGASEQFF.